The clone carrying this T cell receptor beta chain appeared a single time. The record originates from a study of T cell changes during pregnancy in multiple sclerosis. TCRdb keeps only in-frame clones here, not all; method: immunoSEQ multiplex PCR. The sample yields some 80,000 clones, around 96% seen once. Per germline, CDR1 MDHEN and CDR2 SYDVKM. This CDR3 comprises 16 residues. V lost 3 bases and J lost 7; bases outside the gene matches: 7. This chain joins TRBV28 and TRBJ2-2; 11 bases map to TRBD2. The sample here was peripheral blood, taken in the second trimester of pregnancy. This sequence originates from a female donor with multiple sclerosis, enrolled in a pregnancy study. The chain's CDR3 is CASSFLLAGVVGELFF. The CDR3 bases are TGTGCCAGCAGTTTTTTACTAGCGGGAGTGGTCGGGGAGCTGTTTTTT.